The clone carrying this T cell receptor (beta chain) has ten or more counts. Its antigen is not known. Every donor provided 9.5 to 10 milliliters of peripheral blood. This specimen comes from a study of blood T cells in healthy people across ages. Study results and limitations: The recorded TCR beta diversity per million T cells decreased in a roughly linear manner with age. Fewer expanded clones and more diversity marked long-lived versus aged donors.

A J-beta primer mix and a sample-barcoded 5' primer were used in a second PCR of roughly 6 to 12 cycles. TCRdb itself ran the 5' RACE reads through MiXCR, one entry per CDR3 protein. The sample includes 750,000 to 950,000 distinct CDR3 sequences, about 29% of them seen just once. This same sample was also taken into another study, of T cells of mothers and their children. That report adds: Study donors consisted of three healthy Caucasian mothers and their six children.

The sequenced material came from blood. The source of this sequence is a woman between 35 and 50 years old in good health.

CDR3 DNA: TGCGCCAGCAGCCTCGGGACAGGGAGGTCCTACGAGCAGTACTTC. Amino acid sequence: CASSLGTGRSYEQYF. This rearrangement joins TRBV4-3 to TRBJ2-7; TRBD1 agrees at 9 bases. V lost 4 bases and J lost 1; bases outside the gene matches: 5. This CDR3 spans 15 amino acids. Germline V gene sequence: CDR1 LGHNA, CDR2 YSLEER.